These 3 T cell receptor beta chains originate from one sample sequenced in a study of technical replicates of blood from a few donors. This table comes from immunoSEQ multiplex PCR, and its TCRdb copy is limited to in-frame clones, with some not included. This repertoire shows 60,000 or so clones, around nine tenths found once; its top ten account for about 5.5%. The sequenced sample was PBMCs. The receptors here all came from a human donor in good health. Some clones in this sample may be carry-over from other donors' samples.

The J gene is TRBJ2-7, the V gene TRBV5-1, with 7 bases aligning to TRBD2. This CDR3 is 17 amino acids long. V was pared by 1 base and J by 1 base, with 11 bases of the junction left unmatched. Per the germline V gene, CDR1 is SGHRS and CDR2 is YFSETQ. As DNA, the CDR3 is TGCGCCAGCAGCTTGTCTTATCGGGGGGAAGATTCCTACGAGCAGTACTTC. Encoded protein: CASSLSYRGEDSYEQYF.

CDR3 protein: CASSLTASSGNTIYF. In nucleotides, the CDR3 is TGTGCCAGCAGCTTGACGGCTAGCTCTGGAAACACCATATATTTT. The chain uses TRBV5-4 and TRBJ1-3, with D unresolved. With 1 base removed from V and 0 bases from J, the gap between germline ends came to 8 bases. This CDR3 contains 15 residues. Looked up from germline, CDR1 is SGHNT and CDR2 is YYREEE (reference sequence).

The chain employs TRBV7-8 and TRBJ1-5; D may be TRBD1 (5 bases). The V gene lost 5 bases and the J gene lost 0 bases, with 14 bases spanning the gap. The CDR3 loop spans 16 amino acids. The germline V gene encodes CDR1 SGHVS and CDR2 FQNEAQ. The CDR3 region is CASSPVTGFSNQPQHF. In DNA, the CDR3 is TGTGCCAGCAGCCCCGTCACAGGCTTTAGCAATCAGCCCCAGCATTTT.